What follows describes a single T cell receptor (beta chain). The target antigen is unknown. This sample was taken from a study of spatial heterogeneity in lung cancer. The study, taken as a whole, reports: More often at tumor resection than at routine follow-up, ubiquitous expanded tumor TCRs were detected in the blood.

Every TCR cDNA molecule carried a tag that served as a unique molecular identifier. From the 5' RACE reads, TCRdb called clonotypes with MiXCR, one entry per CDR3 protein. The top ten hold 50% to 65% of the sample, which has around 45,000 distinct CDR3 sequences, around 15% seen once. As for time point: sample taken at primary tumor resection. Without sorting, whole RNA was sequenced from tumor, nontumor lung or frozen PBMC. Samples were obtained from more than 70 donors, all untreated early-stage non-small cell lung cancer patients. This sample comprised PBMCs, obtained at surgery. The origin of this receptor is a male donor with early-stage non-small cell lung cancer.

The CDR3 DNA reads TGTGCCAGCAGATTAGGGGGGAACACCGGGGAGCTGTTTTTT. It yields the protein CASRLGGNTGELFF. The genes are TRBV6-5 and TRBJ2-2; tentative D call: TRBD1 (6 bases). Looked up from germline, CDR1 is MNHEY and CDR2 is SVGAGI. The CDR3 totals 14 residues. Trimming pared 6 bases from V and 1 base from J, leaving 9 bases between.